The 20 T cell receptor beta chains below all came from one sample that was sequenced in a study of graft-versus-host responses after intestinal transplantation. TCRdb's copy holds only in-frame clones and misses some; the assay was immunoSEQ multiplex PCR. This sample carries 70,000 to 80,000 clones, roughly 91% of them seen once, and the ten largest clones take approximately 1.3%. For these receptors, no antigen is known. Sequenced material: unstimulated CD8+ T cells sorted from spleen or lymph node cells, taken before intestinal transplant. Receptors were obtained from a human donor who received an intestinal transplant.

The chain uses TRBV6-5 and TRBJ2-7; TRBD2 might be the D (6 bases). Per the germline V gene, CDR1 is MNHEY and CDR2 is SVGAGI. With 2 bases removed from V and 4 bases from J, the gap between germline ends came to 15 bases. The CDR3 is 15 amino acids. CDR3 amino acids: CASSYGGGGLYEQYF. For the CDR3, the DNA is TGTGCCAGCAGTTACGGGGGAGGCGGCCTATACGAGCAGTACTTC.

The chain carries TRBV6-5 and TRBJ2-3; TRBD2 is a possible D gene (5 bases). CDR3 length: 14 residues. Germline CDR1 reads MNHEY; CDR2 reads SVGAGI. The germline V and J ends were trimmed by 5 bases and 4 bases, with 13 bases remaining between them. DNA for the CDR3: TGTGCCAGCAGTACACAGCGGTACGCAGATACGCAGTATTTT. This codes for CASSTQRYADTQYF.

This rearrangement joins TRBV27 to TRBJ1-2; 8 nucleotides agree with TRBD1. This CDR3 region has 14 residues. The germline gives CDR1 MNHEY, CDR2 SMNVEV (reference sequence). V dropped 5 bases and J dropped 8; count of bases not matched to a gene: 10. The CDR3 loop is CASSPMDRVDGYTF. DNA for the CDR3: TGTGCCAGCAGTCCCATGGACAGGGTAGACGGCTACACCTTC.

This chain joins TRBV4-2 and TRBJ1-6; TRBD1 might be the D (5 bases). Trimming shortened V by 1 base and J by 0 bases, and 19 bases separated the two germline ends. This CDR3 has 20 residues. Per the germline V gene, CDR1 is LGHNA and CDR2 is YNFKEQ. CDR3 region: CASSQGVPGTESSYNSPLHF. Here the CDR3 DNA reads TGTGCCAGCAGCCAAGGGGTACCCGGGACTGAAAGCTCCTATAATTCACCCCTCCACTTT.

The rearrangement uses TRBV4-2 and TRBJ1-3; TRBD1 might be the D (6 bases). Trimming stripped 4 bases from V and 13 bases from J, with 17 bases between. Germline V gene data show CDR1 as LGHNA and CDR2 as YNFKEQ. This CDR3 region has 13 residues. The CDR3 sequence is CASSPSGVAAIYF. CDR3 bases: TGTGCCAGCAGCCCCTCAGGGGTAGCAGCGATATATTTT.

CDR3 in amino acids: CASRTVNEQFF. The DNA of the CDR3 is TGTGCCAGCAGGACTGTCAATGAGCAGTTCTTC. This rearrangement joins TRBV19 to TRBJ2-1; D perhaps matches TRBD2 (5 bases). Germline lookup yields CDR1 LNHDA and CDR2 SQIVND (reference sequence). V shed 9 bases and J shed 6 bases, with 9 bases lying between them. The length of the CDR3 is 11 residues. The variable domain in full, completed from reference TRBV19 and TRBJ2-1, reads DGGITQSPKYLFRKEGQNVTLSCEQNLNHDAMYWYRQDPGQGLRLIYYSQIVNDFQKGDIAEGYSVSREKKESFPLTVTSAQKNPTAFYLCASRTVNEQFFGPGTRLTVL.

The chain couples TRBV6-5 to TRBJ1-1; D might be TRBD1 (6 bases). The germline gives CDR1 MNHEY, CDR2 SVGAGI. CDR3 length: 12 residues. Between the trimmed V and J ends, which lost 10 bases and 4 bases, there was a span of 13 bases. Here the CDR3 reads CATRQEGTEAFF. CDR3 DNA sequence: TGTGCCACCCGACAGGAAGGCACTGAAGCTTTCTTT.

About this clone itself: A read error may account for a junction end that differs from germline. The chain has TRBV15 and TRBJ2-3, with D perhaps matching TRBD2 (5 bases). The CDR3 has 13 residues. Germline assignment: CDR1 LNHNV and CDR2 YYDKDF (reference sequence). CDR3 loop: CATSRSDRGSTTF. The CDR3 DNA sequence: TGTGCCACCAGCAGATCGGACCGAGGGAGCACGACGTTT.

This chain joins TRBV25-1 and TRBJ1-2; 7 bases match TRBD1. J gave up 0 bases and V 6 bases, and 4 bases lay outside the gene matches. The CDR3 spans 14 residues. Per germline, CDR1 MGHDK and CDR2 SYGVNS. This CDR3 reads CASSPGGANYGYTF. The DNA for the CDR3 is TGTGCCAGCAGCCCAGGGGGAGCTAACTATGGCTACACCTTC.

This chain links TRBV27 with TRBJ2-1, with D possibly matching TRBD2 (5 bases). The V and J ends lost 1 base and 4 bases respectively, with 11 bases between them. The CDR3 covers 15 residues. Germline V lookup: CDR1 MNHEY, CDR2 SMNVEV (reference sequence). The CDR3 DNA reads TGTGCCAGCAGTTTATACGGGGAACGATACAATGAGCAGTTCTTC. Translation gives CASSLYGERYNEQFF.

Here the CDR3 DNA reads TGTGCCAGTAGTCTTTGGACAGGCCCGAACACCGGGGAGCTGTTTTTT. This gives the protein CASSLWTGPNTGELFF. This chain joins TRBV19 and TRBJ2-2; TRBD1 agrees at 7 bases. The CDR3 is made up of 16 amino acids. Germline values: CDR1 LNHDA, CDR2 SQIVND (reference sequence). Trimming at V came to 5 bases and at J to 0 bases, leaving 6 bases not matched to a gene.

This clone has a single count. V is TRBV10-3 and J is TRBJ2-7; a weak D match, TRBD2 (5 bases). There are 14 residues in the CDR3. The ends were cut back, 2 bases at V and 2 bases at J, with 10 bases in the middle. The germline CDR1 and CDR2 sequences are ENHRY and SYGVKD. This chain's CDR3 is CAISEGGPTYEQYF. The CDR3 bases are TGTGCCATCAGTGAGGGAGGCCCAACCTACGAGCAGTACTTC.

The rearrangement links TRBV7-8 to TRBJ1-1, with 9 bases fitting TRBD1. The CDR3 has 16 amino acids. Trimming took 0 bases from V and 3 from J; bases not matched to a gene: 5. Per germline, CDR1 SGHVS and CDR2 FQNEAQ. The CDR3 bases are TGTGCCAGCAGCTTAGCGCTGACAGGGGGAGACACTGAAGCTTTCTTT. This gives the protein CASSLALTGGDTEAFF.

The gene calls are TRBV5-8 and TRBJ2-3; 8 nucleotides align to TRBD2. Germline loops: CDR1 SGHTS, CDR2 YDEGEE. This CDR3 spans 16 amino acids. With 7 bases clipped from V and 7 bases from J, the junction kept 17 bases outside the gene matches. The CDR3 reads CASEPSVGGVRYTQYF. CDR3 coding DNA: TGTGCCAGCGAGCCCTCCGTCGGGGGGGTACGGTATACGCAGTATTTT. The full variable domain, completed using reference TRBV5-8 and TRBJ2-3, is EAGVTQSPTHLIKTRGQQATLRCSPISGHTSVYWYQQALGLGLQFLLWYDEGEERNRGNFPPRFSGRQFPNYSSELNVNALELEDSALYLCASEPSVGGVRYTQYFGPGTRLTVL.

This clone has a single count. The genes are TRBV2 and TRBJ2-7, with 9 bases matching TRBD2. The CDR3 spans 16 residues. Germline V CDR1 and CDR2: SNHLY, FYNNEI. V lost 6 bases and J lost 2; bases outside the gene matches: 11. The CDR3 DNA sequence: TGTGCCAGCAGGGCGGAGCGGGGGGCGCCAACCTACGAGCAGTACTTC. It translates to CASRAERGAPTYEQYF.

The chain joins TRBV7-9 to TRBJ2-2; TRBD2 aligns across 9 bases. The V and J ends lost 7 bases and 7 bases, in that order; junction bases with no gene match: 7. Germline V lookup: CDR1 SEHNR, CDR2 FQNEAQ (reference sequence). The CDR3 has 14 amino acids. The CDR3 region is CASIAGGPGGELFF. CDR3 sequence (DNA): TGTGCCAGCATCGCGGGGGGGCCTGGCGGGGAGCTGTTTTTT.

V gene TRBV7-6 combines with J gene TRBJ2-7, with D possibly being TRBD2 (6 bases). This CDR3 has 15 amino acids. From germline, CDR1 is SGHVS and CDR2 FNYEAQ. Trimming shortened V by 5 bases and J by 3 bases, and 17 bases separated the two germline ends. CDR3 in DNA: TGTGCCAGCAGCCCCACCGGGCAGGGAGGCTACGAGCAGTACTTC. Encoded protein: CASSPTGQGGYEQYF.

The table lists this clone with a count of one. The chain is built from TRBV6-1 and TRBJ2-7, with D tentatively TRBD1 (6 bases). The germline V and J ends were trimmed by 3 bases and 3 bases, with 12 bases remaining between them. The germline V gene encodes CDR1 MNHNS and CDR2 SASEGT. CDR3 size: 14 residues. CDR3 sequence: CASSEGATSYEQYF. The DNA of the CDR3 is TGTGCCAGCAGTGAGGGGGCCACGAGCTACGAGCAGTACTTC.

The chain is built from TRBV6-5 and TRBJ2-5; 9 bases fit TRBD2. In germline, CDR1 is MNHEY, CDR2 SVGAGI. V was pared by 8 bases and J by 2 bases, with 9 bases of the junction left unmatched. The CDR3 contains 15 residues. CDR3 residues: CASAETSGSQETQYF. In DNA form, the CDR3 reads TGTGCCAGCGCCGAGACTAGCGGATCACAAGAGACCCAGTACTTC.

V usage is TRBV6-6 and J usage is TRBJ2-7, with TRBD1 matching 7 bases. With 8 bases clipped from V and 3 bases from J, the junction kept 10 bases outside the gene matches. CDR3 size: 14 residues. In germline, CDR1 is MNHNY, CDR2 SVGAGI (reference sequence). The CDR3 nucleotides are TGTGCCAGCCTTAGGGGTGCAGGGGGCTACGAGCAGTACTTC. Translation: CASLRGAGGYEQYF.